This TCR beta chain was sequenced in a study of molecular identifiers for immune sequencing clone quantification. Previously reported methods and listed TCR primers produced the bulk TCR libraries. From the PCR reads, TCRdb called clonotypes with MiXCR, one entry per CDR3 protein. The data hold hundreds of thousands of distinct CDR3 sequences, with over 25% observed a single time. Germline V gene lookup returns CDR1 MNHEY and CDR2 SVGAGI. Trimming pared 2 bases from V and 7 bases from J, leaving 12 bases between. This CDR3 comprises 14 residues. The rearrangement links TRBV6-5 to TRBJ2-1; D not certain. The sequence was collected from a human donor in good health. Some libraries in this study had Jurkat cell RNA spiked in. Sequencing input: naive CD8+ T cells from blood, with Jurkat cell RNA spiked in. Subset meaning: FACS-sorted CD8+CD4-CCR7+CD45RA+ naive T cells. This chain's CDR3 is CASSYVLTFNEQFF. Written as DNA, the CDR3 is TGTGCCAGCAGTTACGTCCTAACCTTTAATGAGCAGTTCTTC.